Sequencing of this T cell receptor (beta chain) was carried out in a study of T-cell memory formation after mild COVID-19. V lost 0 bases, J lost 2 bases, and 16 bases lay in between. This CDR3 is 17 amino acids long. Germline lookup yields CDR1 MNHEY and CDR2 SVGAGI. TCRdb re-derived calls from the 5' RACE reads in MiXCR, one entry per CDR3 protein. This table has under 200,000 distinct CDR3 sequences, roughly 13% appearing once. The material sequenced was PBMCs or a T cell subset sorted from them (not recorded which). This receptor was obtained from a man younger than 35 who had mild COVID-19 (a few samples of this study predate the infection). Cell type and time point are not known. V and J are TRBV6-5 and TRBJ1-1; a possible D gene is TRBD1 (6 bases). CDR3 loop: CASSYSKSGVPNTEAFF. The CDR3 DNA follows: TGTGCCAGCAGTTACTCAAAGTCAGGGGTGCCTAACACTGAAGCTTTCTTT.